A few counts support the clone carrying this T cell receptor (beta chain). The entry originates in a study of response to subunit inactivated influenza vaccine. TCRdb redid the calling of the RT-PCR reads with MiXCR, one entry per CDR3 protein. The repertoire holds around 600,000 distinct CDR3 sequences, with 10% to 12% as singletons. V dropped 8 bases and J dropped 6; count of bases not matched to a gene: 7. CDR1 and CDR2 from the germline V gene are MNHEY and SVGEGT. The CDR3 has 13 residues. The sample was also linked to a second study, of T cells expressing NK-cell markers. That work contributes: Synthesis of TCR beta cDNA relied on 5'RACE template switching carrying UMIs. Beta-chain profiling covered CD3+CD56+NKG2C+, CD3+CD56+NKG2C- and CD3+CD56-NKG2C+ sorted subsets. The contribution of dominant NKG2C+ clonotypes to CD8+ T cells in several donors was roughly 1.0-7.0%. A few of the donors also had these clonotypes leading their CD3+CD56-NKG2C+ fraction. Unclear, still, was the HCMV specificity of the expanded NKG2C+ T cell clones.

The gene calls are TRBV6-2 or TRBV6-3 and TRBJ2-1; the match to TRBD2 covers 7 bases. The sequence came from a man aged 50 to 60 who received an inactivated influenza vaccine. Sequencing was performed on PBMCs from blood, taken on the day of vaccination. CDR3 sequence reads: CASAGVGINEQFF. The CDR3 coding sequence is TGTGCCAGCGCGGGAGTGGGGATCAATGAGCAGTTCTTC.